This TCR beta chain was sequenced in a study of T cell responses to AZD1222 COVID-19 vaccine. Study-wide results and limits: Following two doses of AZD1222, Spike-specific TCR breadth and depth rose. Unmutated variant regions reportedly attract nearly half of all spike-specific TCRs. Sampling that yielded the repertoires occurred only after the peak T cell response. Donors were largely white British and mainly female; clonal diversity was possibly underestimated.

Some clones are missing from TCRdb's copy, which holds only in-frame ones; the method was immunoSEQ multiplex PCR. The sample has some 30,000 clones; about 88% are singletons. V lost 3 bases and J 4 bases, leaving 16 bases between the germline ends. CDR3 length equals 14 residues. Germline V gene lookup returns CDR1 DFQATT and CDR2 SNEGSKA (reference sequence). This clone was found once. Antigen: not known. The clonotype originates from an adult in good health. The sequencing here drew on peripheral blood, taken on day 0 of AZD1222 vaccination. V is TRBV20-1 and J is TRBJ2-7; unclear D gene. The CDR3 DNA is TGCAGTGCTAGTCCTCTAGGGATCGGGTACGAGCAGTACTTC. As protein: CSASPLGIGYEQYF.